This is a list of T cell receptor beta chains from one sample in a study of T cell changes during pregnancy in multiple sclerosis. Using immunoSEQ multiplex PCR, the repertoire was profiled, and TCRdb retains in-frame clones only, with some absent. The table has about 84,000 clones, 94% seen once; the top ten hold roughly 2.5%. Sequencing was performed on peripheral blood, taken in the third trimester of pregnancy. The receptors were gathered from a female donor with multiple sclerosis, enrolled in a pregnancy study. CDR3s include the opening cysteine and the closing phenylalanine or tryptophan. The D gene is left open where the match is weak. Some rows have no size entry. The others give once, few or many, or a class for an expanded clone.

-	TRBJ1-6	TRBV5-1	-	TGCGCCAGCAGCTTGGCATCAGGGGCCAATTCACCCCTCCACTTT	CASSLASGANSPLHF
-	TRBJ2-7	TRBV5-1	TRBD2	TGCGCCAGCAGCTTGCAGCGGGGGGGCGACGAGCAGTACTTC	CASSLQRGGDEQYF
once	TRBJ1-4	TRBV9	-	TGTGCCAGCAGCGTAGGAGGTTCGGGGGAGAATGAAAAACTGTTTTTT	CASSVGGSGENEKLFF
-	TRBJ2-7	TRBV13	TRBD2	TGTGCCAGCAGCCGCATAACCGCGCTAGCGGGGAATAACTACGAGCAGTACTTC	CASSRITALAGNNYEQYF
-	TRBJ2-5	TRBV9	-	TGTGCCAGCAGCACCCCGACAGCCTCCCAAGAGACCCAGTACTTC	CASSTPTASQETQYF
-	TRBJ2-7	TRBV19	TRBD1	TGTGCCAGTAGTGGGACAGTCTCCTACGAGCAGTACTTC	CASSGTVSYEQYF
-	TRBJ2-2	TRBV27	-	TGTGCCAGCTCCGCGGGGAGTCCCACCGGGGAGCTGTTTTTT	CASSAGSPTGELFF
-	TRBJ2-3	TRBV5-1	TRBD2	TGCGCCAGCAGCTTGTCTGCGGGGGGCCGAAGAACTAGCACAGATACGCAGTATTTT	CASSLSAGGRRTSTDTQYF
-	TRBJ1-5	TRBV7-2	TRBD1	TGTGCCAGCAGCTCCACAGGGGTTGGGAATCAGCCCCAGCATTTT	CASSSTGVGNQPQHF
-	TRBJ1-1	TRBV5-8	-	TGTGCCAGCAGCTTGTGGGGCATGAACACTGAAGCTTTCTTT	CASSLWGMNTEAFF
-	TRBJ2-7	TRBV5-6	TRBD1	TGTGCCAGCAGCTACACCGGGACAGGGGGCTACGAGCAGTACTTC	CASSYTGTGGYEQYF
-	TRBJ2-3	TRBV19	-	TGTGCCAGTACCAAGCTTTGGACTTCCGCCCCACAAGATACGCAGTATTTT	CASTKLWTSAPQDTQYF
-	TRBJ1-2	TRBV15	-	TGTGCCACCAGCAGAGATAAGGCGGACTATGGCTACACCTTC	CATSRDKADYGYTF
-	TRBJ2-7	TRBV2	TRBD1	TGTGCCTCGACCCGGGACAGCGCCTACGAGCAGTACTTC	CASTRDSAYEQYF
-	TRBJ1-5	TRBV12-2	-	TGTGCAAGTCGCTTAGCGCGGCAGGGGGCGGATCAGCCCCAGCATTTT	CASRLARQGADQPQHF
-	TRBJ1-2	TRBV15	-	TGTGCCACCAGCAGAGGGGCGGAACAGGTCCAAACTAAGGGCTACACCTTC	CATSRGAEQVQTKGYTF
-	TRBJ1-1	TRBV7-9	-	TGTGCCAGCAGCTTAGAGCAGGGCACTGAAGCTTTCTTT	CASSLEQGTEAFF
once	TRBJ2-3	TRBV19	-	TGTGCCAGTTCCGGGGGTACCCCCGGAGATACGCAGTATTTT	CASSGGTPGDTQYF
-	TRBJ1-6	TRBV6-1	-	TGTGCCAGCAGTGAATGGGGTGGTGGGGCAAATAATTCACCCCTCCACTTT	CASSEWGGGANNSPLHF
-	TRBJ1-2	TRBV4-1	-	TGCGCCAGCAGATACGACGGGATGGGTGGCTACACCTTC	CASRYDGMGGYTF
-	TRBJ1-4	TRBV6-1	-	TGTGCCAGCAGTCAAAACACAGGCGGCGAAAAACTGTTTTTT	CASSQNTGGEKLFF
-	TRBJ2-7	TRBV5-6	TRBD1	TGTGCCAGCAGCTGGGGGACAGGGACCGAGCAGTACTTC	CASSWGTGTEQYF
-	TRBJ2-3	TRBV4-1	-	TGCGCCAGCAGCCAAACTTCGGCCAGGACAGATACGCAGTATTTT	CASSQTSARTDTQYF
-	TRBJ1-1	TRBV29-1	-	TGCAGCGTTAGGTTAGGGACCCGCCGGGAGACTGAAGCTTTCTTT	CSVRLGTRRETEAFF
-	TRBJ1-2	TRBV15	-	TGTGCCACCAGCAGAGATTGGGAGGGGCGTGGTGGCTACACCTTC	CATSRDWEGRGGYTF
-	TRBJ2-3	TRBV27	-	TGTGCCAGCAGTCCCCTATACTTAGCAACAGATACGCAGTATTTT	CASSPLYLATDTQYF
-	TRBJ2-2	TRBV13	-	TGTGCCAGCAGCTTAGAGGGCGGGGTGAACACCGGGGAGCTGTTTTTT	CASSLEGGVNTGELFF
-	TRBJ1-2	TRBV25-1	-	TGTGCCAGCACGACAGGTCAGAATGGCTACACCTTC	CASTTGQNGYTF
-	TRBJ1-2	TRBV27	-	TGTGCCAGCAGTTTTGGGGCGTTCTATGGCTACACCTTC	CASSFGAFYGYTF
-	TRBJ1-3	TRBV29-1	-	TGCAGCGTTGAAGAACATCCTGGAAACACCATATATTTT	CSVEEHPGNTIYF
once	TRBJ2-2	TRBV7-3	TRBD2	TGTGCCAGCAGCTTAGGGGCTCTAGCGGGGGCCCCTGGCGGGGAGCTGTTTTTT	CASSLGALAGAPGGELFF
-	TRBJ2-1	TRBV6-1	TRBD1	TGTGCCAGCAGTGGAACCCTCAGGGGGTTCTCCTACAATGAGCAGTTCTTC	CASSGTLRGFSYNEQFF
-	TRBJ1-1	TRBV7-3	TRBD1	TGTGCCAGCAGCCCACGACAGGGGGCTGAAGCTTTCTTT	CASSPRQGAEAFF
-	TRBJ1-1	TRBV6-1	-	TGTGCCAGCAGTGGGGGGCGGAACACTGAAGCTTTCTTT	CASSGGRNTEAFF
-	TRBJ2-2	TRBV9	TRBD1	TGTGCCAGCAGCGCCACCGGGACAGCAACCGGGGAGCTGTTTTTT	CASSATGTATGELFF
once	TRBJ2-1	TRBV5-4	-	TGTGCCAGCAGCGCCGACGGAATTCGGGGCTACAATGAGCAGTTCTTC	CASSADGIRGYNEQFF
-	TRBJ1-1	TRBV18	TRBD1	TGTGCCAGCTTACCGGGACAGGGAAACACTGAAGCTTTCTTT	CASLPGQGNTEAFF
-	TRBJ2-7	TRBV6-6	TRBD1	TGTGCCAGCAGTTACTCGTGGACAGGGAACTACGAGCAGTACTTC	CASSYSWTGNYEQYF
-	TRBJ1-4	TRBV27	TRBD1	TGTGCCAGCAGTTTAATGGGACAGGCTAATGAAAAACTGTTTTTT	CASSLMGQANEKLFF
-	TRBJ2-4	TRBV4-1	-	TGCGCCAGCAGCCAATTAGAGCTAGCCAAAAACATTCAGTACTTC	CASSQLELAKNIQYF